This T cell receptor (beta chain) was found in a study of blood T cell repertoires in COVID-19. About the study: Some COVID-19 samples were acute and others convalescent; all came from the United States, Italy and Spain. T cells, B-cell-depleted T cells, or PBMCs provided the cDNA or gDNA that served as material.

Germline assignment: CDR1 LNHDA and CDR2 SQIVND (reference sequence). The trim removed 6 bases at V and 10 bases at J, leaving 10 bases unmatched. The CDR3 is made up of 15 amino acids. Under the authors' procedure: The assay estimated nucleated cells by amplifying reference gene primers. The repertoire was sequenced with immunoSEQ multiplex PCR; TCRdb's copy has only in-frame clones and lacks some. V and J calls and clone size are as listed in that table; D and trimming were resolved from the DNA. Among a few hundred thousand clones listed, more than 75% were seen once. The sample consisted of peripheral blood. This chain connects TRBV19 to TRBJ1-6; 9 nucleotides align to TRBD1. The TCR originated in a man aged 40-49 years with active or convalescent COVID-19. CDR3 coding DNA: TGTGCCAGTAGCCCAATGACAGGGGGAGGGTCACCCCTCCACTTT. It codes for CASSPMTGGGSPLHF.